One sample yielded the 28 T cell receptor beta chains listed below, sequenced in a study of cytomegalovirus exposure and HLA in healthy donors. Primers: 60 Vbeta forward and 13 Jbeta reverse. Clones were sequenced by immunoSEQ multiplex PCR, and TCRdb holds only the in-frame ones, with some missing. The sample carries around 160,000 clones, 60% to 85% recorded once. Sequencing used PBMCs. These receptors were obtained from a man aged 35-49 years in good health and CMV-seropositive.

The chain links TRBV19 to TRBJ2-4; the match to TRBD2 covers 9 bases. The CDR3 is 16 residues long. V shed 5 bases, J shed 9 bases, and the junction held 14 bases outside the gene matches. CDR1 LNHDA and CDR2 SQIVND come from the germline V gene (reference sequence). The CDR3 loop reads CASSSRGAGGHVIQYF. CDR3 DNA sequence: TGTGCCAGTAGTTCCCGAGGGGCGGGAGGGCATGTCATTCAGTACTTC.

This rearrangement joins TRBV4-1 to TRBJ1-3; D not certain. Per germline, CDR1 MGHRA and CDR2 YSYEKL. V was shortened by 4 bases and J by 1 base, with 17 bases between the two germline ends. This CDR3 has 17 residues. The CDR3 reads CASSPRSNWASGNTIYF. In nucleotides, the CDR3 is TGCGCCAGCAGCCCAAGATCTAACTGGGCTTCTGGAAACACCATATATTTT.

The rearrangement links TRBV19 to TRBJ1-2; TRBD1 agrees at 7 bases. Germline values: CDR1 LNHDA, CDR2 SQIVND (reference sequence). Losses at the gene ends were 3 bases for V and 4 bases for J; bases not matched to a gene: 2. The CDR3 is 13 amino acids. Here the CDR3 reads CASSIRDSYGYTF. CDR3 DNA sequence: TGTGCCAGTAGTATCAGGGACAGCTATGGCTACACCTTC.

The gene calls are TRBV19 and TRBJ1-1; 9 bases agree with TRBD1. The V gene's germline CDR1 is LNHDA and CDR2 SQIVND (reference sequence). After removal of 9 bases from V and 5 bases from J, the junction contained 4 bases not matched to a gene. The CDR3 consists of 12 residues. Written as DNA, the CDR3 is TGTGCCAGGGGACAGGGATTGACTGAAGCTTTCTTT. Translating it yields CARGQGLTEAFF.

This rearrangement joins TRBV15 to TRBJ1-2; 7 bases map to TRBD1. V lost 0 bases, J lost 7 bases, and 5 bases stayed unmatched. CDR1 is LNHNV, CDR2 YYDKDF, per germline (reference sequence). The CDR3 extends over 14 amino acids. CDR3 amino acids: CATSRDLTGVGYTF. The DNA of the CDR3 is TGTGCCACCAGCAGAGATCTTACAGGGGTTGGCTACACCTTC.

This rearrangement joins TRBV19 to TRBJ1-1; 7 nucleotides line up with TRBD1. This CDR3 region has 13 residues. The junction had 11 bases not matched to a gene; V was cut back by 6 bases and J by 10 bases. The germline CDR1 and CDR2 sequences are LNHDA and SQIVND (reference sequence). CDR3 sequence reads: CASSPGQKVAAFF. The DNA of the CDR3 is TGTGCCAGTAGCCCGGGACAGAAGGTTGCAGCTTTCTTT.

V gene TRBV2 combines with J gene TRBJ2-7; D call uncertain. V was pared by 8 bases and J by 4 bases, with 15 bases between. Germline V gene lookup returns CDR1 SNHLY and CDR2 FYNNEI. The CDR3 totals 13 residues. The CDR3 DNA is TGTGCCAGCTCCATCCGGTCCGGTTACGAGCAGTACTTC. Amino acids: CASSIRSGYEQYF. The variable domain in full, with the rest retrieved from reference TRBV2 and TRBJ2-7, is EPEVTQTPSHQVTQMGQEVILRCVPISNHLYFYWYRQILGQKVEFLVSFYNNEISEKSEIFDDQFSVERPDGSNFTLKIRSTKLEDSAMYFCASSIRSGYEQYFGPGTRLTVT.

The rearrangement uses TRBV2 and TRBJ2-1; D gene ambiguous. This CDR3 has 14 residues. V lost 3 bases and J 8 bases, leaving 14 bases between the germline ends. Germline lookup yields CDR1 SNHLY and CDR2 FYNNEI. For the CDR3, the DNA is TGTGCCAGCAGTGAGTCTGGGCACGACCATGAGCAGTTCTTC. Its protein product is CASSESGHDHEQFF.

The chain is built from TRBV14 and TRBJ2-5, with D uncertain. CDR1 is SGHDN and CDR2 is FVKESK in the germline V gene. The CDR3 totals 13 residues. The V gene lost 4 bases and the J gene lost 5 bases, with 11 bases spanning the gap. The CDR3, as DNA: TGTGCCAGCAGCCGTTTCGGTGTGGAGACCCAGTACTTC. Translating it yields CASSRFGVETQYF. Together with reference TRBV14 and TRBJ2-5, the CDR3 gives the full variable domain: EAGVTQFPSHSVIEKGQTVTLRCDPISGHDNLYWYRRVMGKEIKFLLHFVKESKQDESGMPNNRFLAERTGGTYSTLKVQPAELEDSGVYFCASSRFGVETQYFGPGTRLLVL.

The chain is built from TRBV4-2 and TRBJ2-1; TRBD2 agrees at 8 bases. Per the germline V gene, CDR1 is LGHNA and CDR2 is YNFKEQ. This CDR3 spans 18 amino acids. Trimming removed 1 base from V and 2 bases from J; junction bases left unmatched: 10. CDR3 DNA: TGTGCCAGCAGCCAAGTAGAGGGAAGCGGGAGCCCCTACAATGAGCAGTTCTTC. Protein: CASSQVEGSGSPYNEQFF.

This clone appeared a single time. The chain links TRBV6-4 to TRBJ1-1, with unresolved D. This CDR3 is 16 amino acids long. With 0 bases removed from V and 7 bases from J, the gap between germline ends came to 18 bases. Germline V gene data show CDR1 as MRHNA and CDR2 as SNTAGT. The CDR3 sequence: CASSDSNRGYPGEAFF. CDR3 sequence (DNA): TGTGCCAGCAGTGACTCGAATAGAGGTTACCCGGGTGAAGCTTTCTTT.

This chain joins TRBV27 and TRBJ2-1, with D maybe TRBD2 (5 bases). The CDR3 has 15 amino acids. Per the germline V gene, CDR1 is MNHEY and CDR2 is SMNVEV (reference sequence). The ends were cut back, 1 base at V and 8 bases at J, with 15 bases in the middle. The CDR3 reads CASSLWVGVDYEQFF. CDR3 DNA: TGTGCCAGCAGTTTATGGGTGGGAGTTGACTATGAGCAGTTCTTC.

The gene calls are TRBV7-9 and TRBJ2-5, with a tentative D call TRBD1 (6 bases). Germline V gene sequence: CDR1 SEHNR, CDR2 FQNEAQ (reference sequence). The length of the CDR3 is 12 residues. V was shortened by 5 bases and J by 9 bases, with 13 bases between the two germline ends. The DNA of the CDR3 is TGTGCCAGCAGCCGAGATCAGGGGTCCCAGTACTTC. This sequence encodes CASSRDQGSQYF.

The chain recombines TRBV28 with TRBJ2-3, with D hard to call. Germline loops: CDR1 MDHEN, CDR2 SYDVKM. The length of the CDR3 is 12 residues. V lost 4 bases and J lost 2, with 4 bases in between. In DNA, the CDR3 is TGTGCCAGCAGTTCCCACACAGATACGCAGTATTTT. This codes for CASSSHTDTQYF.

The chain recombines TRBV11-3 with TRBJ2-2, with 10 positions matching TRBD2. The CDR3 totals 16 residues. V trimming: 5 bases; J trimming: 5 bases; junction bases outside the gene matches: 8. In germline, CDR1 is SGHNT, CDR2 YENEEA. The CDR3 here is CASSTVSGRGTGELFF. CDR3 DNA sequence: TGTGCCAGCAGCACCGTCAGCGGGAGGGGGACCGGGGAGCTGTTTTTT.

V usage is TRBV27 and J usage is TRBJ1-1, with 8 bases lining up with TRBD1. Trimming cost V 5 bases and J 1 base; bases outside gene matches: 9. The V gene's germline CDR1 is MNHEY and CDR2 SMNVEV (reference sequence). There are 16 residues in the CDR3. DNA for the CDR3: TGTGCCAGCAGTACCCACACCGGGACAGGGAACACTGAAGCTTTCTTT. Protein product: CASSTHTGTGNTEAFF.

About this clone itself: At one of its ends the junction is not consistent with the germline gene, which may arise from a read error. V usage is TRBV19 and J usage is TRBJ2-5; D possibly corresponds to TRBD1 (6 bases). From germline, CDR1 is LNHDA and CDR2 SQIVND (reference sequence). This CDR3 contains 15 residues. The CDR3 loop is CASTIPTGIAETQYF. CDR3 nucleotide sequence: TGTGCCAGTACTATACCTACAGGGATCGCAGAGACCCAGTACTTC.

This chain connects TRBV14 to TRBJ2-2; 7 bases map to TRBD1. Germline trimming cut 4 bases from V and 7 bases from J; bases unmatched to any gene: 9. Germline values: CDR1 SGHDN, CDR2 FVKESK. This CDR3 spans 15 amino acids. The CDR3 DNA is TGTGCCAGCAGCCCAAGACAGGGACGGGGCGGGGAGCTGTTTTTT. This sequence encodes CASSPRQGRGGELFF.

V usage is TRBV5-6 and J usage is TRBJ2-2, with TRBD2 matching over 7 bases. This CDR3 region has 14 residues. In germline, CDR1 is SGHDT, CDR2 YYEEEE. V shed 7 bases and J 7 bases; nucleotides not matched to a gene: 10. Written as DNA, the CDR3 is TGTGCCAGCGGGCGGGGGACTTTTAGCGGGGAGCTGTTTTTT. Amino acid sequence: CASGRGTFSGELFF.

The V gene is TRBV7-9, the J gene TRBJ1-5; D is unclear. V lost 2 bases to trimming and J lost 4 bases, with 3 bases between them. CDR3 length: 12 residues. Germline values: CDR1 SEHNR, CDR2 FQNEAQ (reference sequence). The CDR3 coding sequence is TGTGCCAGCAGCTTACAGAATCAGCCCCAGCATTTT. Encoded protein: CASSLQNQPQHF.

DNA for the CDR3: TGTGCTAGTGGTTTCGGGGACAGACTAGCTTTCTTT. This gives the protein CASGFGDRLAFF. The gene calls are TRBV12-5 and TRBJ1-1; 7 positions match TRBD1. CDR3 length equals 12 residues. CDR1 LGHNT and CDR2 FRNRAP come from the germline V gene. After removal of 3 bases from V and 10 bases from J, the junction contained 5 bases not matched to a gene.

V usage is TRBV4-1 and J usage is TRBJ2-1; perhaps TRBD2 as D (6 bases). This CDR3 has 15 residues. Germline lookup yields CDR1 MGHRA and CDR2 YSYEKL. Trimming cost V 1 base and J 6 bases, with 13 bases left between them. In DNA form, the CDR3 reads TGCGCCAGCAGCCAAGTAGCGGATCTAGGCAATGAGCAGTTCTTC. It encodes CASSQVADLGNEQFF.

J is TRBJ2-3 and V is TRBV5-8, with 7 bases lining up with TRBD2. Per the germline V gene, CDR1 is SGHTS and CDR2 is YDEGEE. The CDR3 has 13 residues. V dropped 9 bases and J dropped 2; count of bases not matched to a gene: 6. CDR3 region: CATVKRDTDTQYF. The CDR3 coding sequence is TGTGCCACTGTTAAGCGGGACACAGATACGCAGTATTTT.

The genes are TRBV11-2 and TRBJ2-2; TRBD1 aligns across 9 bases. This CDR3 is built from 18 residues. Looked up from germline, CDR1 is SGHAT and CDR2 is FQNNGV. V trimming: 5 bases; J trimming: 8 bases; junction bases outside the gene matches: 18. CDR3 nucleotide sequence: TGTGCCAGCAGCCCTCCCTTGATTTGGGACAGGGCTCCTGGGGAGCTGTTTTTT. This gives the protein CASSPPLIWDRAPGELFF.

Turning to this clone: The germline gene is not matched at one end of the junction; a read error may be the cause. The CDR3 region has the DNA TGTTCCAGCAGCTCCCCTGGGACAGGGTGGCACGAGCAGTACTTC. Amino acids: CSSSSPGTGWHEQYF. V usage is TRBV7-9 and J usage is TRBJ2-7; 9 bases fit TRBD1. The CDR3 spans 15 residues. The V gene's germline CDR1 is SEHNR and CDR2 FQNEAQ (reference sequence).

This clone was seen only once. The rearrangement links TRBV6-5 to TRBJ2-1; 7 bases fit TRBD1. Trimming cost V 6 bases and J 8 bases; bases outside gene matches: 7. This CDR3 region has 13 residues. Germline V lookup: CDR1 MNHEY, CDR2 SVGAGI. The CDR3 reads CASRTGNFDEQFF. In nucleotides, the CDR3 is TGTGCCAGCAGGACAGGGAATTTTGATGAGCAGTTCTTC.

The sample holds one count of this clone. V usage is TRBV4-3 and J usage is TRBJ1-2, with D possibly TRBD1 on 6 matching bases. V gave up 0 bases and J gave up 8 bases, with 16 bases separating them. Germline V gene sequence: CDR1 LGHNA, CDR2 YSLEER. The CDR3 has 15 residues. The CDR3 DNA sequence: TGCGCCAGCAGCCAAGATCTCCTTCACAGGGAAGGCTACACCTTC. It yields the protein CASSQDLLHREGYTF.

The gene calls are TRBV14 and TRBJ2-1, with a possible D match to TRBD2 (6 bases). Trimming cost V 3 bases and J 0 bases, with 15 bases left between them. This CDR3 has 17 amino acids. Germline CDR1 SGHDN, CDR2 FVKESK. CDR3 sequence (DNA): TGTGCCAGCAGCCAGAGCGGCGGGATCAGCTCCTACAATGAGCAGTTCTTC. It specifies CASSQSGGISSYNEQFF.